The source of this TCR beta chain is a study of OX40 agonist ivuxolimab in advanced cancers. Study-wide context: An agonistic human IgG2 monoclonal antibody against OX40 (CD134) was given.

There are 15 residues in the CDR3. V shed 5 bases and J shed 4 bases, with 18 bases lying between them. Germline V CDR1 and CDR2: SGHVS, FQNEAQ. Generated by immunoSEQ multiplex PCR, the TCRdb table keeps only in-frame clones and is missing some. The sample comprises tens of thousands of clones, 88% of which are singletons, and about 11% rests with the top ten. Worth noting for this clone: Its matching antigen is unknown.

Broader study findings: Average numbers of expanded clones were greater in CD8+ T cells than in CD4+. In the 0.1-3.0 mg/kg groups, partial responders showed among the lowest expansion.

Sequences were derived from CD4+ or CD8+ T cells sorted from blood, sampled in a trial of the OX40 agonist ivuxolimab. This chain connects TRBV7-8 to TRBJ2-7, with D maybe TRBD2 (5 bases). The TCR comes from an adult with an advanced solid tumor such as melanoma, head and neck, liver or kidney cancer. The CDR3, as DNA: TGTGCCAGCAGCATACACTCCCAACTAGGTTACGAGCAGTACTTC. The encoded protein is CASSIHSQLGYEQYF.